One sample yielded the 18 T cell receptor beta chains listed below, sequenced in a study of post-analysis software for immune sequencing data. Study findings and constraints: Four or five TRBV segments, TRBV5-6, TRBV5-1 and TRBV20-1 among them, were found more frequent in patients than controls.

Every TCR beta cDNA library bore unique molecular identifiers. TCRdb analysed the PCR reads with MiXCR anew, one entry per CDR3 protein. The sample has about 680,000 distinct CDR3 sequences, 59% seen once. Their recognized antigens are unknown. Input material: blood. The source is a girl aged 2 to 9 with multiple sclerosis.

This clonotype was detected a few times. The junction shows a germline mismatch at one end, possibly a read error. This chain joins TRBV5-6 and TRBJ2-1; 8 bases are shared with TRBD2. The germline V gene encodes CDR1 SGHDT and CDR2 YYEEEE. The CDR3 spans 16 residues. CDR3 bases: TGTGCCAGCAGCTTGCCCCCGGGACTAGGGAGCAATGAACAGTTCTTC. This sequence encodes CASSLPPGLGSNEQFF.

This clonotype occurred a few times. The J gene is TRBJ2-1, the V gene TRBV9; D is perhaps TRBD1 (5 bases). The length of the CDR3 is 14 residues. V lost 5 bases, J lost 8 bases, and 17 bases lay in between. CDR1 is SGDLS and CDR2 is YYNGEE in the germline V gene. The CDR3 protein is CASSDGWGRYEQFF. The CDR3 DNA sequence: TGTGCCAGCAGTGACGGATGGGGCCGGTATGAGCAGTTCTTC.

This chain connects TRBV7-8 to TRBJ2-4; TRBD1 matches 8 bases. The DNA matches TRBJ2-7 better at its end, which makes the J call doubtful. This CDR3 has 15 residues. Per germline, CDR1 SGHVS and CDR2 FQNEAQ. As DNA, the CDR3 is TGTGCCAGCAGCTTGCCCGGGACAGGCCCCTACGAGCAGTACTTC. It encodes CASSLPGTGPYEQYF.

V and J are TRBV9 and TRBJ2-3; no reliable D call. CDR1 SGDLS and CDR2 YYNGEE come from the germline V gene. The V and J ends lost 4 bases and 1 base respectively, with 13 bases between them. The CDR3 spans 15 residues. CDR3 protein: CASSPLGQRTDTQYF. For the CDR3, the DNA is TGTGCCAGCAGCCCCCTTGGGCAGCGCACAGATACGCAGTATTTT.

The CDR3 region has the DNA TGTGCCAGCAGTTTAGGGGAACAGACAGGACTCTATGGCTACACCTTC. Its protein product is CASSLGEQTGLYGYTF. The chain combines TRBV12-3 or TRBV12-4 with TRBJ1-2; a possible D gene is TRBD1 (6 bases). This CDR3 has 16 residues. V was clipped by 1 base and J by 4 bases, with 16 bases between them.

This rearrangement joins TRBV12-3 or TRBV12-4 to TRBJ2-1; perhaps TRBD2 as D (6 bases). V gave up 3 bases and J gave up 2 bases, with 11 bases separating them. This CDR3 is built from 15 residues. The CDR3 reads CASSFGRLPYNEQFF. The CDR3 nucleotides are TGTGCCAGCAGTTTTGGGAGGTTGCCCTACAATGAGCAGTTCTTC.

This clonotype was detected a few times. The chain carries TRBV7-9 and TRBJ2-3; D perhaps matches TRBD1 (7 bases). Trimming left V 5 bases short and J 8 bases short, with 14 bases between. The V gene's germline CDR1 is SEHNR and CDR2 FQNEAQ (reference sequence). The length of the CDR3 is 13 residues. The chain's CDR3 is CASSRDREATQYF. In DNA form, the CDR3 reads TGTGCCAGCAGCCGAGACAGGGAGGCTACGCAGTATTTT.

V and J are TRBV24-1 and TRBJ1-5; possible D gene TRBD1, 6 bases. Trimming cost V 3 bases and J 7 bases, with 15 bases left between them. There are 15 residues in the CDR3. The germline V gene has CDR1 KGHDR and CDR2 SFDVKD. The CDR3 region is CATSDGDIPNQPQHF. CDR3 DNA: TGTGCCACCAGTGATGGGGACATTCCTAACCAGCCCCAGCATTTT.

As concerns this clonotype: One junction end disagrees with the germline gene, perhaps due to a read error. This chain uses TRBV7-9 with TRBJ1-1; TRBD1 matches 10 bases. The CDR3 totals 15 residues. Germline V gene lookup returns CDR1 SEHNR and CDR2 FQNEAQ (reference sequence). The CDR3 reads CACSDATGGFTEAFF. DNA of the CDR3: TGTGCCTGCAGCGATGCGACAGGGGGCTTCACTGAAGCTTTCTTT.

The chain links TRBV19 to TRBJ1-1; D not resolved. Trimming removed 2 bases from V and 2 bases from J, with 9 bases in between. Germline V gives CDR1 LNHDA, CDR2 SQIVND (reference sequence). The CDR3 length is 14 residues. CDR3 amino acids: CASSIRTRNTEAFF. The CDR3, as DNA: TGTGCCAGTAGTATAAGGACTCGAAACACTGAAGCTTTCTTT. Based on the CDR3 plus reference TRBV19 and TRBJ1-1, the full variable domain is DGGITQSPKYLFRKEGQNVTLSCEQNLNHDAMYWYRQDPGQGLRLIYYSQIVNDFQKGDIAEGYSVSREKKESFPLTVTSAQKNPTAFYLCASSIRTRNTEAFFGQGTRLTVV.

The table lists this clonotype with a few counts. This sequence joins TRBV5-1 and TRBJ2-1, with D possibly being TRBD1 (6 bases). The CDR3 is 14 amino acids. Germline values: CDR1 SGHRS, CDR2 YFSETQ. V lost 5 bases to trimming and J lost 3 bases, with 12 bases between them. For the CDR3, the DNA is TGCGCCAGCAGGGACAGTGGGATCTACAATGAGCAGTTCTTC. Amino acid sequence: CASRDSGIYNEQFF. The whole variable domain, remainder taken from reference TRBV5-1 and TRBJ2-1, is KAGVTQTPRYLIKTRGQQVTLSCSPISGHRSVSWYQQTPGQGLQFLFEYFSETQRNKGNFPGRFSGRQFSNSRSEMNVSTLELGDSALYLCASRDSGIYNEQFFGPGTRLTVL.

The V call is TRBV10-2, the J call TRBJ1-6; D may be TRBD1 (6 bases). V dropped 1 base and J dropped 14 bases, with 15 bases sitting between them. The CDR3 is 14 amino acids. The germline gives CDR1 WSHSY, CDR2 SAAADI. This CDR3 reads CASSELGTSKTLHF. CDR3 sequence (DNA): TGCGCCAGCAGTGAGTTGGGGACAAGCAAAACCCTCCACTTT.

This sequence joins TRBV10-3 and TRBJ1-2; the D gene is possibly TRBD1 (6 bases). The V gene's germline CDR1 is ENHRY and CDR2 SYGVKD. The CDR3 is made up of 16 amino acids. V lost 3 bases, J lost 3 bases, and 17 bases lay in between. This chain's CDR3 is CAISEEFGQPDYGYTF. As DNA, the CDR3 is TGTGCCATCAGTGAAGAATTCGGACAGCCCGACTATGGCTACACCTTC.

The chain is built from TRBV12-3 or TRBV12-4 and TRBJ1-5, with D perhaps matching TRBD1 (6 bases). V lost 3 bases to trimming and J lost 7 bases, with 10 bases between them. This CDR3 is built from 13 residues. In nucleotides, the CDR3 is TGTGCCAGCAGTTTCCGAGGGGGACAGCCCCAGCATTTT. It yields the protein CASSFRGGQPQHF.

The sample holds a few counts of this clonotype. V and J are TRBV20-1 and TRBJ2-5, with TRBD1 matching 10 bases. Germline CDR1 DFQATT, CDR2 SNEGSKA (reference sequence). The CDR3 is 12 amino acids. The V segment lost 5 bases and the J segment 12 bases; nucleotides outside the gene matches: 9. Here the CDR3 DNA reads TGCAGTGCTCATCGGACAGGGGGGATGGAGTACTTC. This sequence encodes CSAHRTGGMEYF.

The chain uses TRBV11-2 and TRBJ2-7, with 13 bases lining up with TRBD2. Germline V gene lookup returns CDR1 SGHAT and CDR2 FQNNGV. There are 15 residues in the CDR3. Trimming took 7 bases from V and 6 from J; bases not matched to a gene: 9. The CDR3 sequence: CASTALAGGPGEQYF. CDR3 nucleotide sequence: TGTGCCAGCACAGCACTAGCGGGAGGGCCGGGCGAGCAGTACTTC.

This chain connects TRBV5-1 to TRBJ1-2; D is unclear. CDR1 and CDR2 (germline): SGHRS, YFSETQ. The CDR3 runs to 13 residues. V lost 1 base, J lost 2 bases, and 6 bases lay in between. This CDR3 is CASSLWQNYGYTF. The CDR3 DNA reads as TGCGCCAGCAGCTTGTGGCAGAACTATGGCTACACCTTC.

The rearrangement joins TRBV19 to TRBJ2-2; D may be TRBD1 (5 bases). Trimming left V 1 base short and J 3 bases short, with 9 bases between. The CDR3 is 15 residues long. CDR1 is LNHDA, CDR2 SQIVND, per germline (reference sequence). CDR3 sequence: CASSIAKGYTGELFF. DNA of the CDR3: TGTGCCAGTAGTATAGCAAAGGGGTACACCGGGGAGCTGTTTTTT.